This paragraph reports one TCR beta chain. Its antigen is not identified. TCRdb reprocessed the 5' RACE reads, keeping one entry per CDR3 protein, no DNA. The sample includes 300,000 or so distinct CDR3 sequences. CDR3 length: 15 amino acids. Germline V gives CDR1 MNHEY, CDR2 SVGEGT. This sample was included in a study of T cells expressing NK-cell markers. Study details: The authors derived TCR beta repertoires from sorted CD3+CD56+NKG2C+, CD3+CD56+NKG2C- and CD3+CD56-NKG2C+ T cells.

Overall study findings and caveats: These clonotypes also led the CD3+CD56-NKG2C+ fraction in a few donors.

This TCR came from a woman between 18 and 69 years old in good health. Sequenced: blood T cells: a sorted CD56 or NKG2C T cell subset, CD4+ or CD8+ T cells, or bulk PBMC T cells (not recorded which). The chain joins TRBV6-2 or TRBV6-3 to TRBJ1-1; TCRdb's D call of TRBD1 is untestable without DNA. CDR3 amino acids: CASRLLSGGDTEAFF.